The 12 T cell receptor beta chains listed next were all sequenced from one sample in a study of T cell responses to AZD1222 COVID-19 vaccine. Assay used: immunoSEQ multiplex PCR; TCRdb lists only in-frame clones, some missing. The data show approximately 80,000 clones, with 75% to 90% seen just once and 8.5% to 12% held by the top ten. The sequencing used peripheral blood, collected 28 days after the second AZD1222 dose. These receptors originate from an adult who received the AZD1222 COVID-19 vaccine.

Comments on this clone: The junction does not match germline at one end; this may be a read error. The J gene is TRBJ2-5, the V gene TRBV7-7, with D possibly being TRBD2 (6 bases). The CDR3 extends over 15 amino acids. Germline V gene lookup returns CDR1 SSHAT and CDR2 FNYEAQ (reference sequence). The CDR3 region has the DNA TGTGCTAGCAGCTTACGCGGGGTAGGCCAAGAGACCCAGTACTTC. It translates to CASSLRGVGQETQYF.

The rearrangement joins TRBV1 to TRBJ2-1; whether TRBD1, the table's D call, matches the DNA was not checked. TRBV1 counts as a pseudogene. The CDR3 spans 16 residues. CDR3 loop: CTSIAEGTGTYNEQFF. CDR3 in DNA: TGCACCAGCATCGCTGAGGGGACAGGAACCTACAATGAGCAGTTCTTC.

V gene TRBV6-5 combines with J gene TRBJ1-5; D is perhaps TRBD1 (5 bases). The CDR3 length is 14 residues. Germline CDR1 reads MNHEY; CDR2 reads SVGAGI. The germline V and J ends were trimmed by 8 bases and 1 base, with 12 bases remaining between them. The CDR3 sequence is CASAGFRSNQPQHF. The CDR3 bases are TGTGCCAGCGCAGGGTTTCGGAGCAATCAGCCCCAGCATTTT.

The chain uses TRBV5-4 and TRBJ2-3, with TRBD2 as a possible D gene (5 bases). The germline CDR1 and CDR2 sequences are SGHNT and YYREEE (reference sequence). V shed 4 bases and J shed 10 bases, with 16 bases lying between them. The CDR3 runs 13 residues. The CDR3 DNA reads as TGTGCCAGCAGCCCTCTGGGGAGCATAGCGCAGTATTTT. It is translated as CASSPLGSIAQYF.

By sample share, this clone is medium-sized (0.01 to 0.1%). The chain recombines TRBV10-2 with TRBJ1-5, with a possible D match to TRBD1 (5 bases). The V end lost 0 bases, the J end lost 3 bases, and 6 bases lay between the germline ends. From germline, CDR1 is WSHSY and CDR2 SAAADI. This CDR3 is 14 amino acids long. In DNA form, the CDR3 reads TGCGCCAGCAGTGAGTCTGGGGCCAATCAGCCCCAGCATTTT. Translation: CASSESGANQPQHF.

The chain carries TRBV5-5 and TRBJ1-5; 7 nucleotides agree with TRBD1. The germline gives CDR1 SGHKS, CDR2 YYEKEE (reference sequence). V shed 4 bases, J shed 3 bases, and the junction held 4 bases outside the gene matches. The CDR3 sequence is 14 residues long. The CDR3 sequence is CASSVDRVNQPQHF. The CDR3 region has the DNA TGTGCCAGCAGCGTCGACAGGGTCAATCAGCCCCAGCATTTT.

This clone is a singleton in its sample. V usage is TRBV4-1 and J usage is TRBJ2-7; no reliable D call. The CDR3 contains 14 residues. Germline CDR1 MGHRA, CDR2 YSYEKL. Trimming removed 1 base from V and 3 bases from J, with 10 bases in between. The CDR3, as DNA: TGCGCCAGCAGCCAAGTAACCGAATACTACGAGCAGTACTTC. It yields the protein CASSQVTEYYEQYF.

This clone appeared a single time. The chain recombines TRBV5-1 with TRBJ1-1, with 9 bases identical to TRBD1. This CDR3 contains 16 residues. V trimming: 5 bases; J trimming: 1 base; junction bases outside the gene matches: 9. Looked up from germline, CDR1 is SGHRS and CDR2 is YFSETQ. The CDR3 here is CASSHGGQGKNTEAFF. In nucleotides, the CDR3 is TGCGCCAGCAGTCATGGAGGACAGGGGAAGAACACTGAAGCTTTCTTT.

The rearrangement uses TRBV27 and TRBJ2-7, with D perhaps matching TRBD1 or TRBD2 (6 bases each). The germline CDR1 and CDR2 sequences are MNHEY and SMNVEV (reference sequence). This CDR3 spans 16 amino acids. V lost 4 bases and J lost 4, with 20 bases in between. Here the CDR3 reads CASSWRGVLGAYEQYF. The CDR3 DNA reads as TGTGCCAGCAGTTGGCGCGGGGTTTTGGGGGCGTACGAGCAGTACTTC.

The genes are TRBV2 and TRBJ1-2, with 9 positions matching TRBD1. Germline lookup yields CDR1 SNHLY and CDR2 FYNNEI. The CDR3 totals 14 residues. V dropped 8 bases and J dropped 3; count of bases not matched to a gene: 7. CDR3 residues: CASAAGQGYYGYTF. The CDR3, as DNA: TGTGCCAGCGCTGCAGGACAGGGGTACTATGGCTACACCTTC.

This clone appeared once. The chain employs TRBV6-2 or TRBV6-3 and TRBJ1-1; D not certain. V was pared by 2 bases and J by 4 bases, with 11 bases between. The CDR3 length is 14 residues. Germline V gene data show CDR1 as MNHEY and CDR2 as SVGEGT. The DNA for the CDR3 is TGTGCCAGCAGTTACGGTCCGGGGAGCACTGAAGCTTTCTTT. It is translated as CASSYGPGSTEAFF.

The chain couples TRBV7-9 to TRBJ2-1; no reliable D call. The CDR3 is made up of 16 amino acids. Trimming pared 3 bases from V and 0 bases from J, leaving 12 bases between. Germline CDR1 reads SEHNR; CDR2 reads FQNEAQ (reference sequence). The CDR3 is CASSFSSPASYNEQFF. CDR3 DNA sequence: TGTGCCAGCAGCTTCTCAAGTCCAGCCTCCTACAATGAGCAGTTCTTC.